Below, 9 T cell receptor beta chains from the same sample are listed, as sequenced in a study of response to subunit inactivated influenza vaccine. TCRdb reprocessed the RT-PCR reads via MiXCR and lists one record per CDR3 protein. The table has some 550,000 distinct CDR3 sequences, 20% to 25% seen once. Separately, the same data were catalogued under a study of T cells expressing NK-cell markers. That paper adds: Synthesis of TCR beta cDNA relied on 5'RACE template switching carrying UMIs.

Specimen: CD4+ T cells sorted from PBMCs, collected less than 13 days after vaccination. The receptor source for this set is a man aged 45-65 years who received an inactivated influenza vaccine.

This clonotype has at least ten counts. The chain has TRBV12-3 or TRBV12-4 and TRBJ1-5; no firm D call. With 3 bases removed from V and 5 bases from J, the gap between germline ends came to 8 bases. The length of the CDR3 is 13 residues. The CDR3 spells CASSLARDQPQHF. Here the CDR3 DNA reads TGTGCCAGCAGTTTGGCCCGGGATCAGCCCCAGCATTTT.

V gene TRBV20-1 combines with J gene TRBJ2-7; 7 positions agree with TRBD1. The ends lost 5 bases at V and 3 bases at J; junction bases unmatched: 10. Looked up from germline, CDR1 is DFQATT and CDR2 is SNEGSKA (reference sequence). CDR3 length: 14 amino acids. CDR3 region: CSARKTGILYEQYF. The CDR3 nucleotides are TGCAGTGCTCGCAAGACAGGGATACTCTACGAGCAGTACTTC.

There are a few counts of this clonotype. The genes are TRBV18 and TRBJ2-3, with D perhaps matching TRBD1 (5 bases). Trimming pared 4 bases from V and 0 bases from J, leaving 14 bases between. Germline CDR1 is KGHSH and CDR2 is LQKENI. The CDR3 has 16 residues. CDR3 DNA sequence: TGTGCCAGCTCACGCAAAGACAGCCCTAGCACAGATACGCAGTATTTT. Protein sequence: CASSRKDSPSTDTQYF.

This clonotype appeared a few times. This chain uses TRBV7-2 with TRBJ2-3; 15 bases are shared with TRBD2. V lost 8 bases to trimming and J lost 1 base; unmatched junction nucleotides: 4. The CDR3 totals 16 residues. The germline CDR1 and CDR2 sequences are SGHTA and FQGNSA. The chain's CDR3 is CASSGLAGGRTDTQYF. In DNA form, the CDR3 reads TGTGCCAGCTCGGGACTAGCGGGGGGCCGCACAGATACGCAGTATTTT.

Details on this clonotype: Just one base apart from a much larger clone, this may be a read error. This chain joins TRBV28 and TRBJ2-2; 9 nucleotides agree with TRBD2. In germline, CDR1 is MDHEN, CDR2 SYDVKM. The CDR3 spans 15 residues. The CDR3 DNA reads TGTGTCAGCAGTTTAGCCAGCGGGAGGACCGGGGAGCTGTTTTTT. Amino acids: CVSSLASGRTGELFF. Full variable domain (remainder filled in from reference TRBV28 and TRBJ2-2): DVKVTQSSRYLVKRTGEKVFLECVQDMDHENMFWYRQDPGLGLRLIYFSYDVKMKEKGDIPEGYSVSREKKERFSLILESASTNQTSMYLCVSSLASGRTGELFFGEGSRLTVL.

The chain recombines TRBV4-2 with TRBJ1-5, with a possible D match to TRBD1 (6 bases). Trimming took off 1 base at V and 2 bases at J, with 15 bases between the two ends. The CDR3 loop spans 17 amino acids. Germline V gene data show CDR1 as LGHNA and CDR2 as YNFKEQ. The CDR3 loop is CASSQGRAGVRNQPQHF. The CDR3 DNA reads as TGTGCCAGCAGCCAAGGTAGGGCAGGGGTTCGCAATCAGCCCCAGCATTTT.

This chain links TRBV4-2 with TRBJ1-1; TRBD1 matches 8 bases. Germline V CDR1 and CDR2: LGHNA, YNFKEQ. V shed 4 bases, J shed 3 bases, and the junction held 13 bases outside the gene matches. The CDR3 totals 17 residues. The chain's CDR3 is CASSLIGQGTMDTEAFF. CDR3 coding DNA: TGTGCCAGCAGCCTTATTGGACAGGGAACAATGGACACTGAAGCTTTCTTT.

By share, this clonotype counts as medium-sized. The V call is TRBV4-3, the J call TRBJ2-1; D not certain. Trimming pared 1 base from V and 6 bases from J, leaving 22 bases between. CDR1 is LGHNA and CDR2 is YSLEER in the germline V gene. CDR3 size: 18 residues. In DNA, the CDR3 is TGCGCCAGCAGCCAAGCCACCCCCGAGTTGGCAGGACGCAATGAGCAGTTCTTC. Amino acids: CASSQATPELAGRNEQFF.

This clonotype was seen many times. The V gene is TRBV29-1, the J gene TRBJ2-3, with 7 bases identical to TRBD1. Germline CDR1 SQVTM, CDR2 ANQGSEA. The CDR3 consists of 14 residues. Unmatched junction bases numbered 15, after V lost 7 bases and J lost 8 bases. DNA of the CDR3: TGCAGCGCTAAGCTGACAGGGCCATCTGGTACGCAGTATTTT. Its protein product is CSAKLTGPSGTQYF.